This T cell receptor beta chain was identified during a study of T cell repertoires in cytomegalovirus infection. Overall study results and limits: Within the response measured ex vivo, HLA-C-restricted CMV-specific TCR beta clonotypes were dominant.

Turning to this clonotype: Its antigen is unidentified.

V was clipped by 2 bases and J by 5 bases, with 10 bases between them. The CDR3 loop spans 13 amino acids. Germline values: CDR1 SGHKS, CDR2 YYEKEE (reference sequence). Using its own MiXCR run on the reads, TCRdb lists one record per CDR3 protein. Of roughly 990,000 distinct CDR3 sequences listed, around 29% are singletons. The sequence derives from a human donor in good health (CMV status not recorded). Some clones in this sample may be carry-over from other donors' samples. The source material was cultured CD8+ T cells from PBMCs, sampled from culture after CMV antigen stimulation. This rearrangement joins TRBV5-5 to TRBJ1-1; D not certain. CDR3 loop: CASSLVPGTEAFF. The CDR3 coding sequence is TGTGCCAGCAGCTTAGTCCCGGGGACTGAAGCTTTCTTT.